The T cell receptor beta chain described here comes from a study of blood T cell repertoires in COVID-19. As for the study in general: Collection of acute and convalescent COVID-19 samples took place in the United States, Italy and Spain.

CDR3 length equals 16 residues. Only in-frame clones appear in the TCRdb table, and some are missing; sequencing was by immunoSEQ multiplex PCR. This sample has fewer than 300,000 clones; roughly 77% occur once, and the top ten carry 2.5% to 4%. Sequenced sample: peripheral blood. This chain joins TRBV1 and TRBJ2-5; the table's D call, TRBD2, has no DNA check behind it. TRBV1 is described as a pseudogene. This TCR came from a woman older than 75 with acute or convalescent COVID-19. The DNA for the CDR3 is TGCACCAGCAGCCAAGAGAGGCAGCGATCCCAAGAGACCCAGTACTTC. This gives the protein CTSSQERQRSQETQYF.